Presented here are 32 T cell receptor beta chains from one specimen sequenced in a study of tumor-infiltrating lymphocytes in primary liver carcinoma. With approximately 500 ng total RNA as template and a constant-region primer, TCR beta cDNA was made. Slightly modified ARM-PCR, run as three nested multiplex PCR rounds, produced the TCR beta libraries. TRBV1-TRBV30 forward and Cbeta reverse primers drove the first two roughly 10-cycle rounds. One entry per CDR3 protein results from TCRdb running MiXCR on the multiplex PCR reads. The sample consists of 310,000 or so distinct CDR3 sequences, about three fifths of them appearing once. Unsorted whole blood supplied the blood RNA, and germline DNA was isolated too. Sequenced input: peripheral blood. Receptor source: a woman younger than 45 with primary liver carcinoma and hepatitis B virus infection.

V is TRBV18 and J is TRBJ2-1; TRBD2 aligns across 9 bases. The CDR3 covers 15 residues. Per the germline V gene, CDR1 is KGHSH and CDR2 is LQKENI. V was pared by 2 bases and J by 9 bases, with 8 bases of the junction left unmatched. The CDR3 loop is CASSPVAGVVSEQFF. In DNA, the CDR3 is TGTGCCAGCTCACCAGTAGCGGGAGTTGTAAGTGAGCAGTTCTTC.

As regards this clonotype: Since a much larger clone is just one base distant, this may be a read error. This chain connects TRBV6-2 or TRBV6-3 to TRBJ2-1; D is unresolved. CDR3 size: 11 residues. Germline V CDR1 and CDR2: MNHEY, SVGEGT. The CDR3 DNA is TGTGCCAGCAGTAACGGAAATGAGCAGCTCTTC. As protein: CASSNGNEQLF.

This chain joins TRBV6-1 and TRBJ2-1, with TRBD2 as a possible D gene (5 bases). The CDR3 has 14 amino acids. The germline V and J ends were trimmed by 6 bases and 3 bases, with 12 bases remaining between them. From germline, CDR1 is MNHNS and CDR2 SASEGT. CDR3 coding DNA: TGTGCCAGCAGGACGCGGGCCGGCTACAATGAGCAGTTCTTC. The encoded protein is CASRTRAGYNEQFF.

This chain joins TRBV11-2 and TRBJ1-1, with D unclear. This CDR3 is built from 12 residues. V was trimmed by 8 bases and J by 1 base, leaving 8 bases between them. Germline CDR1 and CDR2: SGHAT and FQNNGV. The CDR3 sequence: CASGLGNTEAFF. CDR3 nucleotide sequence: TGTGCCAGCGGTTTGGGGAACACTGAAGCTTTCTTT. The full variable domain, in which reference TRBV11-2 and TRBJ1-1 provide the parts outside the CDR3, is EAGVAQSPRYKIIEKRQSVAFWCNPISGHATLYWYQQILGQGPKLLIQFQNNGVVDDSQLPKDRFSAERLKGVDSTLKIQPAKLEDSAVYLCASGLGNTEAFFGQGTRLTVV.

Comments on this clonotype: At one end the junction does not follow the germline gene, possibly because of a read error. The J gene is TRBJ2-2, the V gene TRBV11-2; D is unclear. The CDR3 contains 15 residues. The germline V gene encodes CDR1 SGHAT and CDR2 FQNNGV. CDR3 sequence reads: CARSLGPYSTWELFF. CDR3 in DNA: TGTGCCAGGAGCTTAGGTCCTTACTCCACCTGGGAGCTGTTTTTT.

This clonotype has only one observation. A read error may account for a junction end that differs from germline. In DNA form, the CDR3 reads TGTGCTAGCAGCATGTATACTAGCAACAATAAGCAGTTCTTC. It codes for CASSMYTSNNKQFF. The V gene is TRBV11-3, the J gene TRBJ2-1; D may be TRBD2 (6 bases). Germline values: CDR1 SGHNT, CDR2 YENEEA. The CDR3 extends over 14 amino acids. Looking up the rest from reference TRBV11-3 and TRBJ2-1 gives the full variable domain: EAGVVQSPRYKIIEKKQPVAFWCNPISGHNTLYWYLQNLGQGPELLIRYENEEAVDDSQLPKDRFSAERLKGVDSTLKIQPAELGDSAVYLCASSMYTSNNKQFFGPGTRLTVL.

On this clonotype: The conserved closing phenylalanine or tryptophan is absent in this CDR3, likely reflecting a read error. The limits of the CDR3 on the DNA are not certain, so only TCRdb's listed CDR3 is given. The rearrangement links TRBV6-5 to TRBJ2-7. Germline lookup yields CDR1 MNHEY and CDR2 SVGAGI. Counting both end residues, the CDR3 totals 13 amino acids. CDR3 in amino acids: CASSLGRSYEQYL.

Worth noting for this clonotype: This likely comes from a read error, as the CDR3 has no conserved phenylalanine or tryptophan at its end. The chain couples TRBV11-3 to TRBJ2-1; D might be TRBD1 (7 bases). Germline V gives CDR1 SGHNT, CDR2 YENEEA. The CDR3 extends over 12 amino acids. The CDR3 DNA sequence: TGTGCCGGCAGCAGACAGGGAGGCGAGCAGTTCTCC. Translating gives CAGSRQGGEQFS.

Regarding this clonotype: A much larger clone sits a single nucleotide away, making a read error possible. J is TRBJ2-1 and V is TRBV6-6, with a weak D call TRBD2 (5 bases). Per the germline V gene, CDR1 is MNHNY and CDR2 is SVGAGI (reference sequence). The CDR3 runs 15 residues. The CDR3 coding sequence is TGTGCCAGCAGCCGCTATCAGGAGGTAAACAATCAGCAGTTCTTC. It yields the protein CASSRYQEVNNQQFF.

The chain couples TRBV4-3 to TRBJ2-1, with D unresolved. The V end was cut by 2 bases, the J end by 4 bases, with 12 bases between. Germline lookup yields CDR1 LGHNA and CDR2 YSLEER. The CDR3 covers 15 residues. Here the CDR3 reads CASSQYGNGYNEQFF. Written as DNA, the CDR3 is TGCGCCAGCAGCCAATATGGCAACGGATACAATGAGCAGTTCTTC.

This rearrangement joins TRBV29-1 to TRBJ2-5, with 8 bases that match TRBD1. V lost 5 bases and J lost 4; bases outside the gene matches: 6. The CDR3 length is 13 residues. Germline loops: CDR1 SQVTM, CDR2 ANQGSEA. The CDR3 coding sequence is TGCAGCGTTCAACAGGGGGTCGGAGAGACCCAGTACTTC. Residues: CSVQQGVGETQYF.

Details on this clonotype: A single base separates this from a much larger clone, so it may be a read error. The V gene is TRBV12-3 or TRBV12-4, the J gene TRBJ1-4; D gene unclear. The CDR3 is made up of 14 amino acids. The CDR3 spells CSSSWGGHGEKLFF. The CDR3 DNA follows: TGTTCCAGCAGTTGGGGAGGGCACGGTGAAAAACTGTTTTTT.

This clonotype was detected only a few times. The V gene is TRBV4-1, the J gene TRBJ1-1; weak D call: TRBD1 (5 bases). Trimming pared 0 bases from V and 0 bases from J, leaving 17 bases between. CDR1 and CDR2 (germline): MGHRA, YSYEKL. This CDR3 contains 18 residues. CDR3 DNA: TGCGCCAGCAGCCAAGAAGTTGCCGCGGGACTCCTGAACACTGAAGCTTTCTTT. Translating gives CASSQEVAAGLLNTEAFF.

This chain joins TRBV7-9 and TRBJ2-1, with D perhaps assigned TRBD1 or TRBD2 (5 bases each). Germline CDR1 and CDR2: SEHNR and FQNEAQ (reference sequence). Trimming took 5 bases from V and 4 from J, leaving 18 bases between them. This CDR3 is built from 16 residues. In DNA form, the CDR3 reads TGTGCCAGCAGCCACCCTAGCAGGGTTGATTACAATGAGCAGTTCTTC. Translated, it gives CASSHPSRVDYNEQFF.

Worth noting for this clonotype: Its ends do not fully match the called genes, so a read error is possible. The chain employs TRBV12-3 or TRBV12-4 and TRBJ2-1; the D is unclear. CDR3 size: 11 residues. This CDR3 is CTSSFLGEQFF. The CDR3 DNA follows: TGTACCAGCAGTTTTCTGGGTGAGCAGTTCTTC.

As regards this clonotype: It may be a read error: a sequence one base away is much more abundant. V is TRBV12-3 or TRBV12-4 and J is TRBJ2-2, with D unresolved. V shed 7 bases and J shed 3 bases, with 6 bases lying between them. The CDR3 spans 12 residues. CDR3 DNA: TGTGCCAGCACAAGATACACCGGGGAGCTGTTTTTT. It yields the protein CASTRYTGELFF.

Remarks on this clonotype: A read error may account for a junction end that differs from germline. The CDR3 sequence: CASSQDYPGFYSGTNVLTF. DNA of the CDR3: TGCGCCAGCAGCCAAGATTATCCGGGATTTTACTCTGGGACCAACGTCCTGACTTTC. This chain links TRBV4-3 with TRBJ2-6, with D maybe TRBD2 (5 bases). This CDR3 has 19 residues. In germline, CDR1 is LGHNA, CDR2 YSLEER.

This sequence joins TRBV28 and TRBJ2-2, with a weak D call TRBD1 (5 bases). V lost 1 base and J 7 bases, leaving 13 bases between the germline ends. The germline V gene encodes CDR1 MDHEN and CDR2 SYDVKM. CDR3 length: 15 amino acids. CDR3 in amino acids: CASSLFTGRNGELFF. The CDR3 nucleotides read TGTGCCAGCAGTTTATTTACAGGTCGAAACGGGGAGCTGTTTTTT. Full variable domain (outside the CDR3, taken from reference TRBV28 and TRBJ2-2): DVKVTQSSRYLVKRTGEKVFLECVQDMDHENMFWYRQDPGLGLRLIYFSYDVKMKEKGDIPEGYSVSREKKERFSLILESASTNQTSMYLCASSLFTGRNGELFFGEGSRLTVL.

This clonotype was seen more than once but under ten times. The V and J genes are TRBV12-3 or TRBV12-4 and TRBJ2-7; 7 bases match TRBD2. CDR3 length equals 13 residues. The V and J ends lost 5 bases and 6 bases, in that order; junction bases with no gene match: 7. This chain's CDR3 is CASSLERDFEQYF. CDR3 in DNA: TGTGCCAGCAGTCTCGAGCGGGATTTCGAGCAGTACTTC.

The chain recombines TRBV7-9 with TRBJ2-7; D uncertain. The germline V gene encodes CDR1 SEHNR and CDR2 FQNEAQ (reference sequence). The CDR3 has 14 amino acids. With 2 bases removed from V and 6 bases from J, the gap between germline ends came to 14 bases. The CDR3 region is CASSLRADHREQYF. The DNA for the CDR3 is TGTGCCAGCAGCTTAAGGGCGGACCACCGCGAGCAGTACTTC.

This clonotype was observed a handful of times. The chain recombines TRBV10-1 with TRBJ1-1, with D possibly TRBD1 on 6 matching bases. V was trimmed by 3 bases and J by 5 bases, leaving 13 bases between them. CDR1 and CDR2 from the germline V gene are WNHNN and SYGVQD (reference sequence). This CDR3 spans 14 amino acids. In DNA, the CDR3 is TGCGCCAGCAGTGACGAACAGGGATGGACTGAAGCTTTCTTT. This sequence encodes CASSDEQGWTEAFF.

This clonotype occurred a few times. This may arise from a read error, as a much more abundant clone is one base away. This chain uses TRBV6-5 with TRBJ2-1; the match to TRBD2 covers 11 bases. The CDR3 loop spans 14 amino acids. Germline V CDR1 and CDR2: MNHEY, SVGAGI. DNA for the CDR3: TGTGTCAGCAGTCTAGCGGGAGGTTGGAATGAGCAGTTCTTC. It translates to CVSSLAGGWNEQFF.

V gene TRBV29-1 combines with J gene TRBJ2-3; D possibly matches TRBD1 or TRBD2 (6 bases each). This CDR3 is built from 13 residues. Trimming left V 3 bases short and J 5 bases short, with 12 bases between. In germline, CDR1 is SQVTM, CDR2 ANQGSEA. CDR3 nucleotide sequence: TGCAGCGTTGACAGGGGAGGACAAGATACGCAGTATTTT. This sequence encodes CSVDRGGQDTQYF.

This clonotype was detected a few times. CDR3: CASSLRGSLAYEQYF. Written as DNA, the CDR3 is TGTGCCAGCAGCTTACGCGGGTCCCTCGCCTACGAGCAGTACTTC. This chain connects TRBV13 to TRBJ2-7, with D tentatively TRBD2 (5 bases). Germline V gene lookup returns CDR1 PRHDT and CDR2 FYEKMQ (reference sequence). Trimming pared 2 bases from V and 2 bases from J, leaving 13 bases between. The length of the CDR3 is 15 residues.

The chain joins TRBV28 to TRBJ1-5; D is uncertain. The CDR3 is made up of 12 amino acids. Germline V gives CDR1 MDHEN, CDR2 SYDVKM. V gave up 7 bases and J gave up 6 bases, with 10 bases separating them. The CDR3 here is CASTQSSQPQHF. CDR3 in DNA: TGTGCCAGCACCCAGAGTAGTCAGCCCCAGCATTTT.

In nucleotides, the CDR3 is TGTGCCAACAGGCAGACTATCTTGGGCACCGGGGAGCTGTTTTTT. Translating it yields CANRQTILGTGELFF. The V and J genes are TRBV28 and TRBJ2-2, with D perhaps being TRBD1 or TRBD2 (5 bases each). Trimming shortened V by 10 bases and J by 4 bases, and 19 bases separated the two germline ends. There are 15 residues in the CDR3. Germline V gives CDR1 MDHEN, CDR2 SYDVKM.

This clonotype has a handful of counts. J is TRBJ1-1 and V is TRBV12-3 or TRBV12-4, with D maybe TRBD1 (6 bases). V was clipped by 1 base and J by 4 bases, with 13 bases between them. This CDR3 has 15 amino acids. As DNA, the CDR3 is TGTGCCAGCAGTTTAGGCTTGGGGGCGGGCACTGAAGCTTTCTTT. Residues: CASSLGLGAGTEAFF.

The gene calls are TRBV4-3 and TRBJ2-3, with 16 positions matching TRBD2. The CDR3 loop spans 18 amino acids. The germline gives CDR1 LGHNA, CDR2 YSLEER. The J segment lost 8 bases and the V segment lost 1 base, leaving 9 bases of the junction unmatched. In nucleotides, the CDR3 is TGCGCCAGCAGCCAAGGGGGACTAGCGGGAGGGATTGCAGCTACGCAGTATTTT. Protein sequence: CASSQGGLAGGIAATQYF.

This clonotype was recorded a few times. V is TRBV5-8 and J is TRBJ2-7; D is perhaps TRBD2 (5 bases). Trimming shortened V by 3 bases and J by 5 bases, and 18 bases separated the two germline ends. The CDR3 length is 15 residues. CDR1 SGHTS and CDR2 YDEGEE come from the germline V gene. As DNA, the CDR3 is TGTGCCAGCAGCTCCCTGGGTACTTGGAGGAACGAGCAGTACTTC. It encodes CASSSLGTWRNEQYF.

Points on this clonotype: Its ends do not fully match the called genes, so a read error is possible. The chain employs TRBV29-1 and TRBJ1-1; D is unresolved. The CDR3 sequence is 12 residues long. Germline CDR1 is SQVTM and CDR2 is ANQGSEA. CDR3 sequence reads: CSVENDMTVAFF. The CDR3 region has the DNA TGTAGCGTTGAAAATGACATGACTGTAGCTTTCTTT.

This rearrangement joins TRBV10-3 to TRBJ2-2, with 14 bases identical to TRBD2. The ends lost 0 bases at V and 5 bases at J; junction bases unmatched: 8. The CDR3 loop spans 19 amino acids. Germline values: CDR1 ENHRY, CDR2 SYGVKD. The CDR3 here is CAISESRLAGGRWTGELFF. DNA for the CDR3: TGTGCCATCAGTGAGTCCCGACTAGCGGGAGGGCGATGGACCGGGGAGCTGTTTTTT.

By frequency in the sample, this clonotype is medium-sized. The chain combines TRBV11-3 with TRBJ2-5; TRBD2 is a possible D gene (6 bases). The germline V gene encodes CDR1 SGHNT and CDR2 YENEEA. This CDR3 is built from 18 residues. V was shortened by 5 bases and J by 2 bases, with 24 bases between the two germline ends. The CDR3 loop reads CASSPGDSSQGVQETQYF. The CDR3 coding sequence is TGTGCCAGCAGCCCGGGGGATTCTAGCCAGGGTGTGCAAGAGACCCAGTACTTC.